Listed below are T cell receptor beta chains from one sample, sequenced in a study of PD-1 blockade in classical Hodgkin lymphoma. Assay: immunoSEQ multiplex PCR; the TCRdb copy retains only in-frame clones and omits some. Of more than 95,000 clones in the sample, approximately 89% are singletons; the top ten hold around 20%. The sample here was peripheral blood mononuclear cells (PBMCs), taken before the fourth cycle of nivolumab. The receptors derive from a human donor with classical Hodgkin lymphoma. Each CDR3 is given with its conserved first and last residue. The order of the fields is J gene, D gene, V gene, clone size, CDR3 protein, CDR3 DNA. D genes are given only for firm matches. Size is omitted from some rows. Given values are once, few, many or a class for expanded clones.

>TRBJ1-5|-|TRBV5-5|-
CASSLSGAKNQPQHF
TGTGCCAGCAGCTTGTCGGGGGCCAAAAATCAGCCCCAGCATTTT
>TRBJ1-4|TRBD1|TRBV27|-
CASSLLAGGGPTNEKLFF
TGTGCCAGCAGTTTGTTGGCAGGGGGGGGACCAACTAATGAAAAACTGTTTTTT
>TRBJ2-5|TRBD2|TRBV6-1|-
CASTGTSGTRETQYF
TGTGCCAGCACCGGGACTAGCGGGACCCGAGAGACCCAGTACTTC
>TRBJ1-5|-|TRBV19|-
CASSALTRGNNQPQHF
TGTGCCAGTAGTGCGCTGACGAGGGGGAACAATCAGCCCCAGCATTTT
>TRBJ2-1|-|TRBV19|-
CASSPARGSYNEQFF
TGTGCCAGTAGTCCGGCTAGGGGTTCCTACAATGAGCAGTTCTTC
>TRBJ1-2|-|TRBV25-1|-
CASSDGGYYGYTF
TGTGCCAGCAGTGACGGAGGATACTATGGCTACACCTTC
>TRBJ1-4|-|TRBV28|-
CASSRRRGGSTNEKLFF
TGTGCCAGCAGCCGCCGTCGGGGAGGGTCAACTAATGAAAAACTGTTTTTT
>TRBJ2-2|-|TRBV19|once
CASSIRQGSRAGELFF
TGTGCCAGTAGTATCCGGCAGGGGAGTCGTGCCGGGGAGCTGTTTTTT
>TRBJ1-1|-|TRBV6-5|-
CASSYPNTEAFF
TGTGCCAGCAGTTACCCGAACACTGAAGCTTTCTTT
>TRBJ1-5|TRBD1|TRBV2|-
CASSAQGTNQPQHF
TGTGCCAGCAGTGCACAGGGGACTAATCAGCCCCAGCATTTT
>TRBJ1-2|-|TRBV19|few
CASTLFSGGDYGYTF
TGTGCCAGTACCCTCTTTAGTGGAGGGGACTATGGCTACACCTTC
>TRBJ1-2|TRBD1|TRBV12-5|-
CASGNEQSTQGAGYGYTF
TGTGCTAGTGGGAATGAACAATCCACACAGGGGGCTGGGTATGGCTACACCTTC
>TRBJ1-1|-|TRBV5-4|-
CASSGSGSFKNTEAFF
TGTGCCAGCAGCGGTTCTGGTTCGTTTAAAAACACTGAAGCTTTCTTT
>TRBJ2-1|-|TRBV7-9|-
CASSKLEFPGAEQFF
TGTGCCAGCAGCAAACTAGAGTTCCCCGGTGCTGAGCAGTTCTTC
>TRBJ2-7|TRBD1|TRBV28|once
CASRQLTGAKSYEQYF
TGTGCCAGCAGACAGCTGACAGGGGCCAAAAGCTACGAGCAGTACTTC
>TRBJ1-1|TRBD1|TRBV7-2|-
CASSSPGQGNTEAFF
TGTGCCAGCAGCTCTCCCGGACAGGGGAACACTGAAGCTTTCTTT